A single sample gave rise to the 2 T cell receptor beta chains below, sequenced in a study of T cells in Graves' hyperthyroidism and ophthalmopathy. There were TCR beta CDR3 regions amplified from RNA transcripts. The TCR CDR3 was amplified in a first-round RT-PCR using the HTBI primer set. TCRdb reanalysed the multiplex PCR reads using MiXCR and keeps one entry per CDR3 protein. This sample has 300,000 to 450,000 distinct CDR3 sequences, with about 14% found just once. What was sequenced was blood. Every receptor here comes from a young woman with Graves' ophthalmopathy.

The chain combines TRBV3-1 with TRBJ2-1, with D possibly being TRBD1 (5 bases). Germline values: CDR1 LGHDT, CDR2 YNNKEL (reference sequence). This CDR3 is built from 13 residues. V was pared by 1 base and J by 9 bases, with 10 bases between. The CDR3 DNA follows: TGTGCCAGCAGCCAAGGGGGCGGCAGTGAGCAGTTCTTC. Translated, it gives CASSQGGGSEQFF.

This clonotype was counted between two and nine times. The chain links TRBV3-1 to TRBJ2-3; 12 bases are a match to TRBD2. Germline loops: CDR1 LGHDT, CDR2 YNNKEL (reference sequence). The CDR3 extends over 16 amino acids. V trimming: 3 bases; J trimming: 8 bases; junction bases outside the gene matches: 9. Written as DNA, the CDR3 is TGTGCCAGCAGCCAGTGGACTAGCGGGGCCAGGGGTACGCAGTATTTT. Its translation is CASSQWTSGARGTQYF.